A selection of T cell receptor beta chains follows, all from one sample in a study of blood T cells in healthy people across ages. TCRdb recomputed calls from the 5' RACE reads with MiXCR, one row per CDR3 protein. This repertoire shows around 1,500,000 distinct CDR3 sequences, 25% to 30% found once; its top ten account for about 8%. Sequenced sample: blood. The receptors were gathered from a woman in her 30s in good health. Both conserved end residues are part of each CDR3. The D gene is left open where the match is weak. Where a row states a size, it is once, few, many or the class of an expanded clone; other rows omit it.

>TRBD1|TRBV12-3/TRBV12-4|-|TRBJ1-5
CASRGTGSQPQHF
TGTGCCAGCAGGGGGACAGGCAGTCAGCCCCAGCATTTT
>TRBD2|TRBV27|many|TRBJ2-1
CASSPGLVAEQFF
TGTGCCAGCAGCCCGGGACTAGTGGCTGAGCAGTTCTTC
>-|TRBV10-3|-|TRBJ1-5
CAISETDSGVNQPQHF
TGTGCCATCAGTGAAACCGACAGCGGGGTCAATCAGCCCCAGCATTTT
>TRBD1|TRBV2|-|TRBJ1-2
CASSESRGPAYGYTF
TGTGCCAGCAGTGAGTCCAGGGGGCCCGCCTATGGCTACACCTTC
>TRBD2|TRBV18|many|TRBJ2-1
CASSPSSGRDYNEQFF
TGTGCCAGCTCACCATCTAGCGGGAGGGATTACAATGAGCAGTTCTTC
>-|TRBV7-9|-|TRBJ2-1
CASSLAGEVLDEQFF
TGTGCCAGCAGCTTAGCGGGAGAAGTTTTGGATGAGCAGTTCTTC
>-|TRBV2|-|TRBJ2-1
CASSERAGGGYEQFF
TGTGCCAGCAGTGAAAGGGCTGGCGGGGGCTATGAGCAGTTCTTC
>-|TRBV29-1|-|TRBJ2-7
CSVVGSSEQYF
TGCAGCGTGGTGGGTAGCTCCGAGCAGTACTTC
>TRBD1|TRBV3-1|-|TRBJ2-7
CASRPNRDSYEQYF
TGTGCCAGCAGACCAAACCGGGACAGCTACGAGCAGTACTTC
>TRBD1|TRBV20-1|-|TRBJ1-1
CSAPGGVLDTEAFF
TGCAGTGCTCCAGGGGGAGTGTTGGACACTGAAGCTTTCTTT